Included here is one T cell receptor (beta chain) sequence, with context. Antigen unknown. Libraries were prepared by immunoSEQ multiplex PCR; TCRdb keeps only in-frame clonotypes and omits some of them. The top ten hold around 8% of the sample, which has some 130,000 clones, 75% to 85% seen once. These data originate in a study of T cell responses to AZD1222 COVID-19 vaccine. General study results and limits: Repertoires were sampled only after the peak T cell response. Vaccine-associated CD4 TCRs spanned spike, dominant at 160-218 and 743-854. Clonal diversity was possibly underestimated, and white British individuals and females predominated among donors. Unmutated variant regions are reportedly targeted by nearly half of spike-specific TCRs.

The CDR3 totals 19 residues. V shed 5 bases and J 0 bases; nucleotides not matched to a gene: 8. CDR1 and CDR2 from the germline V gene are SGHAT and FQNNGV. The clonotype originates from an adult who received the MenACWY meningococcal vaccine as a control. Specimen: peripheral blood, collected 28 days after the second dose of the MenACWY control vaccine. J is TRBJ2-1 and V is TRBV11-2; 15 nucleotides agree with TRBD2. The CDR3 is CASSATGTSGRSSYNEQFF. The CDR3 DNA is TGTGCCAGCAGCGCTACCGGGACTAGCGGGAGGAGCTCCTACAATGAGCAGTTCTTC.